These T cell receptor beta chains were read from a single sample in a study of control samples from healthy donors and cancer patients. The assay was immunoSEQ multiplex PCR, and TCRdb's table has in-frame clones only and misses some. Of approximately 120,000 clones in the sample, approximately 92% are singletons; the top ten hold just under 0.6%. The specimen was PBMCs. These receptors all stem from a man at least 80 years old with head and neck cancer. Each CDR3 is given with its conserved first and last residue. Fields, in order: V gene, clone size, J gene, D gene, CDR3 protein, CDR3 DNA. D genes are given only for firm matches. The listing skips clone size in some rows; elsewhere it reads once, few, many or a size class.

v_gene: TRBV14; abundance: NA; j_gene: TRBJ2-2; d_gene: NA; CDR3aa: CASRPTRGRWNTGELFF; CDR3nt: TGTGCCAGCAGGCCAACGCGGGGGCGATGGAACACCGGGGAGCTGTTTTTT
v_gene: TRBV4-3; abundance: NA; j_gene: TRBJ2-2; d_gene: NA; CDR3aa: CASSQEGLGELFF; CDR3nt: TGCGCCAGCAGCCAAGAGGGGTTAGGGGAGCTGTTTTTT
v_gene: TRBV18; abundance: NA; j_gene: TRBJ1-4; d_gene: NA; CDR3aa: CASRTGSNEKLFF; CDR3nt: TGTGCCAGCCGGACCGGGAGTAATGAAAAACTGTTTTTT
v_gene: TRBV3-1/TRBV3-2; abundance: NA; j_gene: TRBJ1-5; d_gene: NA; CDR3aa: CASSQGIGVAPQHF; CDR3nt: TGTGCCAGCAGCCAAGGAATAGGGGTTGCGCCCCAGCATTTT
v_gene: TRBV6-5; abundance: once; j_gene: TRBJ2-7; d_gene: NA; CDR3aa: CASSRDTTVGEQYF; CDR3nt: TGTGCCAGCAGTAGGGACACCACGGTGGGGGAGCAGTACTTC
v_gene: TRBV11-3; abundance: NA; j_gene: TRBJ1-1; d_gene: TRBD1; CDR3aa: CASSLKGTAATEAFF; CDR3nt: TGTGCCAGCAGCCTCAAGGGGACAGCCGCCACTGAAGCTTTCTTT
v_gene: TRBV5-1; abundance: NA; j_gene: TRBJ1-5; d_gene: NA; CDR3aa: CASSWGGGADQPQHF; CDR3nt: TGCGCCAGCAGCTGGGGCGGTGGTGCGGATCAGCCCCAGCATTTT
v_gene: TRBV28; abundance: once; j_gene: TRBJ1-1; d_gene: NA; CDR3aa: CASRGTRGWNAEAFF; CDR3nt: TGTGCCAGCAGGGGGACACGGGGATGGAACGCTGAAGCTTTCTTT
v_gene: TRBV5-1; abundance: NA; j_gene: TRBJ2-1; d_gene: TRBD2; CDR3aa: CASSLGGLAGVGEQFF; CDR3nt: TGCGCCAGCAGCTTGGGGGGACTAGCGGGAGTTGGTGAGCAGTTCTTC
v_gene: TRBV7-9; abundance: NA; j_gene: TRBJ1-2; d_gene: NA; CDR3aa: CASGVRGIRRGYTF; CDR3nt: TGTGCCAGCGGGGTGAGGGGAATTCGTAGGGGCTACACCTTC
v_gene: TRBV2; abundance: NA; j_gene: TRBJ2-2; d_gene: TRBD2; CDR3aa: CASSPPSGGTGELFF; CDR3nt: TGTGCCAGCAGCCCCCCTAGCGGGGGCACCGGGGAGCTGTTTTTT
v_gene: TRBV6-1; abundance: NA; j_gene: TRBJ1-5; d_gene: TRBD1; CDR3aa: CASSEAYTTGVVQPQHF; CDR3nt: TGTGCCAGCAGTGAAGCCTATACTACAGGGGTGGTTCAGCCCCAGCATTTT
v_gene: TRBV24-1; abundance: NA; j_gene: TRBJ1-5; d_gene: NA; CDR3aa: CATSDLGRGRNQPQHF; CDR3nt: TGTGCCACCAGTGATTTGGGCAGGGGCCGCAATCAGCCCCAGCATTTT
v_gene: TRBV27; abundance: NA; j_gene: TRBJ1-5; d_gene: NA; CDR3aa: CASSFSPGPNQPQHF; CDR3nt: TGTGCCAGCAGTTTTTCGCCGGGGCCTAATCAGCCCCAGCATTTT
v_gene: TRBV14; abundance: NA; j_gene: TRBJ2-3; d_gene: TRBD2; CDR3aa: CASSPLYIAGGPGDTQYF; CDR3nt: TGTGCCAGCAGCCCCCTCTATATAGCGGGAGGGCCTGGAGATACGCAGTATTTT
v_gene: TRBV20-1; abundance: NA; j_gene: TRBJ1-2; d_gene: NA; CDR3aa: CSASPSNYGYTF; CDR3nt: TGCAGTGCCAGTCCCTCTAACTATGGCTACACCTTC
v_gene: TRBV5-1; abundance: NA; j_gene: TRBJ2-3; d_gene: TRBD2; CDR3aa: CASSPGEGSDTQYF; CDR3nt: TGCGCCAGCAGCCCCGGGGAGGGATCAGATACGCAGTATTTT
v_gene: TRBV4-1; abundance: few; j_gene: TRBJ1-2; d_gene: NA; CDR3aa: CASSQEDGPVNYGYTF; CDR3nt: TGCGCCAGCAGCCAAGAGGACGGACCAGTTAACTATGGCTACACCTTC
v_gene: TRBV5-8; abundance: once; j_gene: TRBJ2-5; d_gene: NA; CDR3aa: CASSQSSGLQETQYF; CDR3nt: TGTGCCAGCAGTCAATCGTCTGGGCTCCAAGAGACCCAGTACTTC
v_gene: TRBV6-5; abundance: NA; j_gene: TRBJ1-2; d_gene: NA; CDR3aa: CASSQDLLYGYTF; CDR3nt: TGTGCCAGCAGTCAGGACCTTCTGTATGGCTACACCTTC
v_gene: TRBV6-6; abundance: NA; j_gene: TRBJ1-3; d_gene: NA; CDR3aa: CASAGAGNTIYF; CDR3nt: TGTGCCAGTGCAGGGGCTGGAAACACCATATATTTT
v_gene: TRBV5-5; abundance: few; j_gene: TRBJ2-7; d_gene: TRBD2; CDR3aa: CASSHPSGSSYEQYF; CDR3nt: TGTGCCAGCAGCCATCCTAGCGGGAGCTCCTACGAGCAGTACTTC
v_gene: TRBV28; abundance: NA; j_gene: TRBJ2-1; d_gene: TRBD2; CDR3aa: CASSPTSGTSGHNEQFF; CDR3nt: TGTGCCAGCAGTCCGACGTCGGGGACTAGCGGCCACAATGAGCAGTTCTTC
v_gene: TRBV5-1; abundance: NA; j_gene: TRBJ1-1; d_gene: NA; CDR3aa: CASSGNTEAFF; CDR3nt: TGCGCCAGCAGCGGGAACACTGAAGCTTTCTTT
v_gene: TRBV5-1; abundance: few; j_gene: TRBJ2-3; d_gene: NA; CDR3aa: CASSLEPDTQYF; CDR3nt: TGCGCCAGCAGCTTGGAACCGGATACGCAGTATTTT
v_gene: TRBV11-3; abundance: NA; j_gene: TRBJ2-1; d_gene: NA; CDR3aa: CASSLGLKYEQFF; CDR3nt: TGTGCCAGCAGCTTAGGTCTCAAATATGAGCAGTTCTTC
v_gene: TRBV5-5; abundance: NA; j_gene: TRBJ2-7; d_gene: NA; CDR3aa: CASSFLLALSEQYF; CDR3nt: TGTGCCAGCAGCTTTTTACTAGCACTCAGCGAGCAGTACTTC
v_gene: TRBV5-6; abundance: NA; j_gene: TRBJ1-6; d_gene: TRBD1; CDR3aa: CASILQGANSPLHF; CDR3nt: TGTGCCAGCATCCTACAGGGGGCGAATTCACCCCTCCACTTT
v_gene: TRBV30; abundance: NA; j_gene: TRBJ1-3; d_gene: NA; CDR3aa: CAWSPTVSGNTIYF; CDR3nt: TGTGCCTGGAGCCCGACAGTCTCTGGAAACACCATATATTTT
v_gene: TRBV3-1/TRBV3-2; abundance: NA; j_gene: TRBJ2-7; d_gene: TRBD1; CDR3aa: CASWGQGTYEQYF; CDR3nt: TGTGCCAGCTGGGGACAGGGTACCTACGAGCAGTACTTC
v_gene: TRBV12-5; abundance: NA; j_gene: TRBJ1-5; d_gene: NA; CDR3aa: CASGLVLDRFNQPQHF; CDR3nt: TGTGCTAGTGGTTTGGTATTGGATCGATTCAATCAGCCCCAGCATTTT
v_gene: TRBV19; abundance: NA; j_gene: TRBJ2-4; d_gene: TRBD1; CDR3aa: CASSSTGATPKNIQYF; CDR3nt: TGTGCCAGTAGCTCCACAGGGGCTACTCCCAAAAACATTCAGTACTTC
v_gene: TRBV18; abundance: NA; j_gene: TRBJ1-1; d_gene: NA; CDR3aa: CASSPPKQYTEAFF; CDR3nt: TGTGCCAGCTCACCACCGAAACAGTACACTGAAGCTTTCTTT
v_gene: TRBV5-1; abundance: NA; j_gene: TRBJ1-3; d_gene: NA; CDR3aa: CASSLDTGAGNTIYF; CDR3nt: TGCGCCAGCAGCTTGGATACAGGAGCGGGAAACACCATATATTTT
v_gene: TRBV2; abundance: once; j_gene: TRBJ1-4; d_gene: TRBD1; CDR3aa: CASSHGTAATVNEKLFF; CDR3nt: TGTGCCAGCAGTCACGGGACAGCGGCGACAGTTAATGAAAAACTGTTTTTT
v_gene: TRBV18; abundance: NA; j_gene: TRBJ2-5; d_gene: TRBD1; CDR3aa: CASSPATGRETQYF; CDR3nt: TGTGCCAGCTCACCTGCGACAGGGAGAGAGACCCAGTACTTC
v_gene: TRBV3-1/TRBV3-2; abundance: NA; j_gene: TRBJ2-7; d_gene: NA; CDR3aa: CASSQKPGLWMWELYF; CDR3nt: TGTGCCAGCAGCCAAAAACCGGGACTCTGGATGTGGGAGCTGTACTTC
v_gene: TRBV5-1; abundance: NA; j_gene: TRBJ1-4; d_gene: NA; CDR3aa: CASRGGATNEKLFF; CDR3nt: TGCGCCAGCAGGGGGGGCGCAACTAATGAAAAACTGTTTTTT
v_gene: TRBV5-1; abundance: NA; j_gene: TRBJ1-1; d_gene: NA; CDR3aa: CASSLEGNTEAFF; CDR3nt: TGCGCCAGCAGCTTAGAGGGGAACACTGAAGCTTTCTTT
v_gene: TRBV3-1/TRBV3-2; abundance: NA; j_gene: TRBJ1-1; d_gene: NA; CDR3aa: CASTRGNTEAFF; CDR3nt: TGTGCCAGCACTAGGGGGAACACTGAAGCTTTCTTT
v_gene: TRBV19; abundance: NA; j_gene: TRBJ2-3; d_gene: NA; CDR3aa: CASSGKRDADTQYF; CDR3nt: TGTGCCAGTAGTGGGAAAAGGGATGCAGATACGCAGTATTTT
v_gene: TRBV3-1/TRBV3-2; abundance: NA; j_gene: TRBJ2-7; d_gene: TRBD2; CDR3aa: CASSQESGSPYEQYF; CDR3nt: TGTGCCAGCAGCCAAGAAAGCGGGAGTCCCTACGAGCAGTACTTC
v_gene: TRBV10-2; abundance: NA; j_gene: TRBJ2-5; d_gene: NA; CDR3aa: CASSGRVETQYF; CDR3nt: TGCGCCAGCAGTGGTAGAGTGGAGACCCAGTACTTC
v_gene: TRBV19; abundance: NA; j_gene: TRBJ1-2; d_gene: TRBD1; CDR3aa: CASSIRTGIGYTF; CDR3nt: TGTGCCAGTAGTATTAGGACAGGGATTGGCTACACCTTC
v_gene: TRBV12-3/TRBV12-4; abundance: few; j_gene: TRBJ1-6; d_gene: NA; CDR3aa: CASSQSHSPLHF; CDR3nt: TGTGCCAGCAGCCAGTCCCATTCACCCCTCCACTTT
v_gene: TRBV6-5; abundance: NA; j_gene: TRBJ2-1; d_gene: TRBD2; CDR3aa: CASSGLAYNEQFF; CDR3nt: TGTGCCAGCAGCGGACTAGCTTACAATGAGCAGTTCTTC
v_gene: TRBV19; abundance: NA; j_gene: TRBJ1-2; d_gene: NA; CDR3aa: CTGSPCLSVGVPTVYGYTF; CDR3nt: TGTACCGGATCACCCTGTCTCTCAGTTGGTGTGCCGACCGTATATGGCTACACCTTC